This T cell receptor beta chain was identified in a study of blood T cells in healthy people across ages. Regarding the study as a whole: In long-lived donors, naive CD4+ cell counts and diversity exceeded those of aged donors.

Primers used in a second PCR of roughly 6 to 11 cycles were a sample-barcoded 5' primer and a J-beta primer mix. Every cDNA molecule bore a tag from a template-switch adaptor containing 12 random nucleotides. TCRdb redid the calling of the 5' RACE reads with MiXCR, one entry per CDR3 protein. The table lists some 1.5 million distinct CDR3 sequences, 25% to 30% of them singletons. This clonotype occurred a few times. The antigen is not known. The CDR3 runs 16 residues. Germline assignment: CDR1 SGHKS and CDR2 YYEKEE (reference sequence). Trimming removed 3 bases from V and 0 bases from J, with 12 bases in between.

The sequenced sample was blood. The clonotype was recovered from a woman aged 25 to 39 in good health. The rearrangement joins TRBV5-5 to TRBJ1-4; D unresolved. CDR3 DNA: TGTGCCAGCAGCTGGGCTGTCGGGTCAACTAATGAAAAACTGTTTTTT. This codes for CASSWAVGSTNEKLFF.